This TCR beta chain was retrieved from a study of T cell repertoires in cytomegalovirus infection. MiXCR, run by TCRdb on the reads, gives a single entry per CDR3 protein. This sample has about 360,000 distinct CDR3 sequences, with around 18% found just once. Looked up from germline, CDR1 is MNHEY and CDR2 is SVGAGI. The CDR3 runs to 14 residues. Trimming removed 6 bases from V and 7 bases from J; junction bases left unmatched: 12. This chain connects TRBV6-5 to TRBJ2-7; 7 bases are shared with TRBD2. The clonotype comes from a human donor in good health (CMV status not recorded). Some clones in this sample may be carry-over from other donors' samples. What was sequenced was PBMCs. CDR3 coding DNA: TGTGCCAGCAGACGCGGGAGAAGGGTTGGAGAGCAGTACTTC. It yields the protein CASRRGRRVGEQYF.